Each of the 4 T cell receptor beta chains below was sequenced from the same sample in a study of shared clonotypes between healthy human individuals. Clones were sequenced by immunoSEQ multiplex PCR, and TCRdb holds only the in-frame ones, with some missing. The profile shows about 2.3 million clones, approximately 95% of them singletons. Sequencing input: naive CD4+ T cells from PBMCs. Noted subset: CD45RA+ positively selected. All receptors derive from a young man in good health. Some clones in this sample may be carry-over from other donors' samples.

The chain carries TRBV5-1 and TRBJ2-7; a possible D gene is TRBD1 (6 bases). The germline gives CDR1 SGHRS, CDR2 YFSETQ. Trimming took 1 base from V and 5 from J, leaving 16 bases between them. The CDR3 consists of 15 residues. CDR3 residues: CASSLTGRGNHEQYF. The CDR3, as DNA: TGCGCCAGCAGCTTGACAGGGAGAGGTAATCACGAGCAGTACTTC.

V gene TRBV9 combines with J gene TRBJ2-7; 10 nucleotides match TRBD1. The trim removed 3 bases at V and 7 bases at J, leaving 13 bases unmatched. The CDR3 is 16 amino acids. Germline V gene data show CDR1 as SGDLS and CDR2 as YYNGEE. CDR3 nucleotides: TGTGCCAGCAGCGCCTTGGGACAGGGGACTCCTAGGGAGCAGTACTTC. This sequence encodes CASSALGQGTPREQYF.

A remark on this clone: This CDR3 is also generated by other DNA sequences in the sample. V gene TRBV6-1 combines with J gene TRBJ2-7; D not certain. This CDR3 comprises 12 residues. V was cut by 6 bases and J by 4 bases, with 10 bases left in between. Germline V lookup: CDR1 MNHNS, CDR2 SASEGT. The CDR3 DNA is TGTGCCAGCAGCGCCGGCTTTTACGAGCAGTACTTC. Amino acid sequence: CASSAGFYEQYF.

The rearrangement links TRBV5-1 to TRBJ1-1; maybe TRBD1 (5 bases). V lost 9 bases and J 1 base, leaving 19 bases between the germline ends. Germline-derived CDR1 and CDR2 are SGHRS and YFSETQ. This CDR3 comprises 15 residues. For the CDR3, the DNA is TGCGCCACACGAGAGGGGCCTAGGGCGAACACTGAAGCTTTCTTT. This sequence encodes CATREGPRANTEAFF.